The 26 T cell receptor beta chains below all came from one sample that was sequenced in a study of identical twins. Each CDR3 protein is one row after TCRdb ran MiXCR on the 5' RACE reads. This table holds some 300,000 distinct CDR3 sequences, over 9% found once. These data were also reused for a study on yellow fever vaccine responses in identical twins.

What was sequenced was CD8+ T cells sorted from blood. All receptors come from a woman under 30 in good health.

This clonotype showed up just a few times. The chain links TRBV23-1 to TRBJ2-2; D remains ambiguous. TRBV23-1 is an ORF; its function is uncertain. The V end was cut by 1 base, the J end by 1 base, with 7 bases between. This CDR3 is 15 amino acids long. CDR3 protein: CASSQLAVNTGELFF. The DNA of the CDR3 is TGCGCCAGCAGTCAATTGGCCGTGAACACCGGGGAGCTGTTTTTT.

This clonotype was picked up a small number of times. The chain recombines TRBV13 with TRBJ2-2; D is possibly TRBD2 (5 bases). Germline V gene data show CDR1 as PRHDT and CDR2 as FYEKMQ (reference sequence). V was clipped by 1 base and J by 2 bases, with 11 bases between them. CDR3 size: 16 residues. CDR3 protein: CASSLVKRVNTGELFF. CDR3 bases: TGTGCCAGCAGCTTAGTTAAGAGGGTCAACACCGGGGAGCTGTTTTTT.

This clonotype was counted a few times. The V call is TRBV3-1, the J call TRBJ2-5; perhaps TRBD2 as D (7 bases). V lost 0 bases and J lost 3, with 14 bases in between. The CDR3 sequence is 16 residues long. Germline V lookup: CDR1 LGHDT, CDR2 YNNKEL (reference sequence). The CDR3 here is CASSQELRGGKETQYF. CDR3 DNA: TGTGCCAGCAGCCAAGAGTTGAGGGGGGGAAAAGAGACCCAGTACTTC.

The chain links TRBV12-3 or TRBV12-4 to TRBJ1-1; D unresolved. V was cut by 6 bases and J by 11 bases, with 16 bases left in between. The CDR3 is 12 residues long. CDR3: CASSLSGVEAFF. CDR3 nucleotide sequence: TGTGCCAGCAGCCTGTCCGGAGTGGAGGCTTTCTTT.

The chain employs TRBV19 and TRBJ2-7; the D gene is possibly TRBD2 (6 bases). Germline lookup yields CDR1 LNHDA and CDR2 SQIVND (reference sequence). V lost 6 bases to trimming and J lost 0 bases, with 15 bases between them. This CDR3 contains 15 residues. Here the CDR3 reads CASSMREFSSYEQYF. CDR3 in DNA: TGTGCCAGTAGCATGCGGGAATTTAGCTCCTACGAGCAGTACTTC.

Many counts were recorded for this clonotype. This rearrangement joins TRBV20-1 to TRBJ1-4, with TRBD1 matching 7 bases. Trimming removed 3 bases from V and 8 bases from J; junction bases left unmatched: 12. The CDR3 is made up of 15 amino acids. The germline V gene has CDR1 DFQATT and CDR2 SNEGSKA (reference sequence). CDR3 region: CSASGSQGLKEKLFF. CDR3 DNA sequence: TGCAGTGCTAGTGGCTCACAGGGGCTGAAGGAAAAACTGTTTTTT.

V gene TRBV5-6 combines with J gene TRBJ1-4; no clear D gene. CDR1 is SGHDT and CDR2 is YYEEEE in the germline V gene. The length of the CDR3 is 13 residues. The V end lost 3 bases, the J end lost 5 bases, and 8 bases lay between the germline ends. The CDR3 loop reads CASSSDLNEKLFF. CDR3 DNA: TGTGCCAGCAGCTCCGACTTGAATGAAAAACTGTTTTTT.

The chain uses TRBV7-9 and TRBJ2-1, with unresolved D. The CDR3 sequence is 12 residues long. Germline CDR1 and CDR2: SEHNR and FQNEAQ (reference sequence). V was trimmed by 4 bases and J by 4 bases, leaving 5 bases between them. CDR3 in amino acids: CASSSHYNEQFF. In nucleotides, the CDR3 is TGTGCCAGCAGCTCTCATTACAATGAGCAGTTCTTC.

The chain uses TRBV4-2 and TRBJ1-5; D unclear. The CDR3 consists of 15 residues. Germline CDR1 and CDR2: LGHNA and YNFKEQ. The V end lost 0 bases, the J end lost 0 bases, and 6 bases lay between the germline ends. The CDR3 reads CASSQDRSSNQPQHF. DNA for the CDR3: TGTGCCAGCAGCCAAGATCGGAGTAGCAATCAGCCCCAGCATTTT.

The J gene is TRBJ2-7, the V gene TRBV11-2; 9 bases map to TRBD2. The CDR3 runs to 18 residues. Germline V gene lookup returns CDR1 SGHAT and CDR2 FQNNGV. The V gene end was trimmed by 2 bases and the J gene end by 2 bases; junction bases not matched to a gene: 13. The CDR3 DNA sequence: TGTGCCAGCAGCTTATTACGAGGTGCGGGAGGGGCGCCCTACGAGCAGTACTTC. This sequence encodes CASSLLRGAGGAPYEQYF.

The V and J genes are TRBV5-6 and TRBJ2-1, with 9 bases fitting TRBD2. Germline V lookup: CDR1 SGHDT, CDR2 YYEEEE. The length of the CDR3 is 19 residues. The trim removed 6 bases at V and 0 bases at J, leaving 16 bases unmatched. This CDR3 reads CASTRPLAGYLSSYNEQFF. The CDR3 coding sequence is TGTGCCAGCACCCGTCCCCTAGCGGGGTACCTTAGCTCCTACAATGAGCAGTTCTTC.

The chain links TRBV20-1 to TRBJ2-7; 7 nucleotides match TRBD1. Germline-derived CDR1 and CDR2 are DFQATT and SNEGSKA (reference sequence). V dropped 5 bases and J dropped 3; count of bases not matched to a gene: 7. The CDR3 contains 13 residues. CDR3 protein: CSARQGPGYEQYF. Here the CDR3 DNA reads TGCAGTGCTCGACAGGGCCCAGGCTACGAGCAGTACTTC.

This clonotype was seen at least ten times. This sequence joins TRBV12-3 or TRBV12-4 and TRBJ1-1; D remains ambiguous. V gave up 1 base and J gave up 4 bases, with 10 bases separating them. The CDR3 runs to 14 residues. For the CDR3, the DNA is TGTGCCAGCAGTTTAGTCACCGGTTCCACTGAAGCTTTCTTT. This gives the protein CASSLVTGSTEAFF.

This clonotype was found a few times. The chain uses TRBV15 and TRBJ2-5, with D perhaps matching TRBD1 (5 bases). The CDR3 has 14 residues. Trimming took off 4 bases at V and 4 bases at J, with 13 bases between the two ends. Germline V gene lookup returns CDR1 LNHNV and CDR2 YYDKDF (reference sequence). CDR3: CATSTPDRGETQYF. Here the CDR3 DNA reads TGTGCCACCAGCACCCCAGACAGAGGAGAGACCCAGTACTTC.

The chain couples TRBV7-9 to TRBJ1-2; no firm D call. V lost 1 base to trimming and J lost 8 bases, with 14 bases between them. Germline V gene data show CDR1 as SEHNR and CDR2 as FQNEAQ (reference sequence). The CDR3 length is 14 residues. This CDR3 reads CASSLVISREGYTF. CDR3 in DNA: TGTGCCAGCAGCTTAGTAATATCCCGTGAGGGCTACACCTTC.

This clonotype was counted a few times. The chain uses TRBV5-5 and TRBJ2-7, with a possible D match to TRBD1 (6 bases). V lost 3 bases and J 3 bases, leaving 19 bases between the germline ends. The germline gives CDR1 SGHKS, CDR2 YYEKEE (reference sequence). This CDR3 region has 16 residues. The chain's CDR3 is CASSSVVGTTDYEQYF. CDR3 bases: TGTGCCAGCAGCTCGGTGGTGGGGACAACAGACTACGAGCAGTACTTC.

The V gene is TRBV3-1, the J gene TRBJ2-5; unclear D gene. CDR3 length: 18 amino acids. Trimming pared 3 bases from V and 2 bases from J, leaving 22 bases between. In germline, CDR1 is LGHDT, CDR2 YNNKEL (reference sequence). In nucleotides, the CDR3 is TGTGCCAGCAGCCATGAGGTCGGCGTTTTCCAGGTACAAGAGACCCAGTACTTC. Translating it yields CASSHEVGVFQVQETQYF.

The V call is TRBV27, the J call TRBJ2-7; 10 positions agree with TRBD2. CDR1 is MNHEY, CDR2 SMNVEV, per germline (reference sequence). The trim removed 5 bases at V and 2 bases at J, leaving 9 bases unmatched. The CDR3 is 16 residues long. DNA for the CDR3: TGTGCCAGCAGTCCCCTCTCTAGCGGGAGAACCTACGAGCAGTACTTC. This translates into CASSPLSSGRTYEQYF.

In its sample, this clonotype was seen many times. The chain links TRBV4-1 to TRBJ2-1, with 7 nucleotides matching TRBD1. Looked up from germline, CDR1 is MGHRA and CDR2 is YSYEKL. The V and J ends lost 0 bases and 8 bases, in that order; junction bases with no gene match: 10. The CDR3 loop spans 16 amino acids. The CDR3: CASSQDPNDRVDEQFF. DNA for the CDR3: TGCGCCAGCAGCCAAGATCCTAATGACAGGGTGGATGAGCAGTTCTTC.

V usage is TRBV6-2 or TRBV6-3 and J usage is TRBJ2-4; D is undetermined. CDR1 is MNHEY and CDR2 is SVGEGT in the germline V gene. This CDR3 comprises 16 residues. Trimming left V 3 bases short and J 0 bases short, with 12 bases between. CDR3 protein: CASSYGDLKAKNIQYF. The CDR3 DNA sequence: TGTGCCAGCAGTTATGGGGATCTTAAAGCCAAAAACATTCAGTACTTC.

At least ten counts were recorded for this clonotype. V gene TRBV5-1 combines with J gene TRBJ2-3; D unresolved. CDR1 is SGHRS and CDR2 is YFSETQ in the germline V gene. The CDR3 is made up of 12 amino acids. The V and J ends lost 7 bases and 2 bases respectively, with 8 bases between them. The CDR3 sequence is CASRGNTDTQYF. In DNA form, the CDR3 reads TGCGCCAGCCGAGGAAACACAGATACGCAGTATTTT.

In the case of this clonotype: A much more abundant neighbour one base away suggests this may be a read error. The chain employs TRBV7-8 and TRBJ2-5, with D unclear. There are 11 residues in the CDR3. CDR1 is SGHVS and CDR2 is FQNEAQ in the germline V gene. Trimming removed 8 bases at V and 1 base at J, with 5 bases between. CDR3 sequence (DNA): TGTGCCAGCGGCGTCCAAGAGACCCAGTACTTC. This codes for CASGVQETQYF. The variable domain in full, completed from reference TRBV7-8 and TRBJ2-5, reads GAGVSQSPRYKVAKRGQDVALRCDPISGHVSLFWYQQALGQGPEFLTYFQNEAQLDKSGLPSDRFFAERPEGSVSTLKIQRTQQEDSAVYLCASGVQETQYFGPGTRLLVL.

This clonotype was found a few times. The rearrangement uses TRBV20-1 and TRBJ2-3; TRBD2 matches at 13 bases. CDR1 and CDR2 from the germline V gene are DFQATT and SNEGSKA (reference sequence). V lost 3 bases to trimming and J lost 1 base; unmatched junction nucleotides: 1. This CDR3 is built from 15 residues. CDR3 in amino acids: CSARGTSGGTDTQYF. As DNA, the CDR3 is TGCAGTGCTAGGGGGACTAGCGGGGGCACAGATACGCAGTATTTT.

The chain links TRBV15 to TRBJ2-5; TRBD1 or TRBD2 may be the D gene (5 bases each). The germline gives CDR1 LNHNV, CDR2 YYDKDF (reference sequence). The CDR3 runs to 13 residues. Trimming removed 1 base from V and 5 bases from J, with 8 bases in between. For the CDR3, the DNA is TGTGCCACCAGCAGAGCCTGGGGGGAGACCCAGTACTTC. It is translated as CATSRAWGETQYF.

The chain is built from TRBV9 and TRBJ1-1; possible D gene TRBD1, 5 bases. Germline CDR1 and CDR2: SGDLS and YYNGEE. The CDR3 covers 14 residues. With 0 bases removed from V and 5 bases from J, the gap between germline ends came to 11 bases. This chain's CDR3 is CASSVGVPGTEAFF. CDR3 nucleotides: TGTGCCAGCAGCGTAGGGGTCCCAGGGACTGAAGCTTTCTTT.

This clonotype occurred a few times. This chain uses TRBV20-1 with TRBJ2-1; perhaps TRBD2 as D (7 bases). The V and J ends lost 3 bases and 7 bases respectively, with 13 bases between them. The CDR3 length is 13 residues. Germline CDR1 reads DFQATT; CDR2 reads SNEGSKA (reference sequence). The CDR3 region is CSASWRGGNEQFF. CDR3 nucleotide sequence: TGCAGTGCTAGTTGGAGGGGGGGGAATGAGCAGTTCTTC.